The 6 T cell receptor beta chains given below trace back to one sample, sequenced in a study of cytomegalovirus exposure and HLA in healthy donors. A multiplex PCR was run with 60 Vbeta primers and 13 Jbeta primers. TCRdb's table, derived via immunoSEQ multiplex PCR, lists solely in-frame clones and lacks some. The sample consists of some 84,000 clones, less than 80% of them appearing once. Specimen: PBMCs. The receptor source for this set is a woman in her forties in good health and CMV-seropositive.

This sequence joins TRBV11-2 and TRBJ1-2, with a possible D match to TRBD1 (6 bases). V lost 0 bases and J lost 0, with 17 bases in between. The CDR3 runs 18 residues. Germline values: CDR1 SGHAT, CDR2 FQNNGV. Here the CDR3 reads CASSLDPGGRPPNYGYTF. The CDR3 DNA reads TGTGCCAGCAGCTTAGATCCCGGGGGGCGTCCTCCTAACTATGGCTACACCTTC.

The chain carries TRBV5-6 and TRBJ1-2; no definite D call. Germline V lookup: CDR1 SGHDT, CDR2 YYEEEE. The V end lost 0 bases, the J end lost 1 base, and 10 bases lay between the germline ends. The CDR3 is 15 residues long. The CDR3 nucleotides are TGTGCCAGCAGCTTGGGAGGGCTTGTTAACTATGGCTACACCTTC. Protein sequence: CASSLGGLVNYGYTF.

This clone was seen a handful of times. The V and J genes are TRBV18 and TRBJ2-7; tentatively, D is TRBD1 (5 bases). Germline assignment: CDR1 KGHSH and CDR2 LQKENI. The CDR3 loop spans 13 amino acids. V shed 1 base and J shed 9 bases, with 13 bases lying between them. The CDR3 is CASSPRNDSPQYF. DNA of the CDR3: TGTGCCAGCTCACCACGGAATGACAGCCCGCAGTACTTC.

The chain carries TRBV9 and TRBJ1-5, with 7 positions matching TRBD1. CDR1 SGDLS and CDR2 YYNGEE come from the germline V gene. V dropped 3 bases and J dropped 4; count of bases not matched to a gene: 13. The CDR3 runs 17 residues. CDR3 sequence (DNA): TGTGCCAGCAGCGGGGAACAGGGGATGTCAGAGAATCAGCCCCAGCATTTT. It encodes CASSGEQGMSENQPQHF.

The chain is built from TRBV11-2 and TRBJ1-1; possibly TRBD1 for D (6 bases). Germline-derived CDR1 and CDR2 are SGHAT and FQNNGV. This CDR3 is 15 amino acids long. The ends were cut back, 2 bases at V and 4 bases at J, with 14 bases in the middle. The CDR3 DNA follows: TGTGCCAGCAGCTTAAACCTACAGGGATTCACTGAAGCTTTCTTT. Encoded protein: CASSLNLQGFTEAFF.

The chain combines TRBV5-4 with TRBJ2-1; the match to TRBD2 covers 13 bases. This CDR3 has 19 residues. V gave up 2 bases and J gave up 3 bases; unmatched junction bases: 11. CDR1 is SGHNT and CDR2 is YYREEE in the germline V gene (reference sequence). The CDR3 here is CASSFRTSGSRGDYNEQFF. For the CDR3, the DNA is TGTGCCAGCAGCTTTAGGACTAGCGGGAGTCGCGGGGACTACAATGAGCAGTTCTTC.